This T cell receptor (beta chain) was sequenced in a study of blood T cell repertoires in COVID-19. Study-wide background: COVID-19 samples from acute and convalescent phases originated in the United States, Italy and Spain. Sample material is recorded as cDNA or gDNA derived from T cells, B-cell-depleted T cells, or PBMCs.

Points on this clone: The junction and the germline gene differ at one end; a read error may be behind it.

In the original analysis: Nucleated cell counts were estimated from reference gene primer amplification. Clones were read by immunoSEQ multiplex PCR, and TCRdb kept only the in-frame ones, dropping some. The V and J calls and the clone size are those of that table, but D and trimming were determined from the DNA. This sample has about 230,000 clones, with approximately 84% found just once. The sequenced sample consisted of peripheral blood. The TCR sequence derives from a man aged 35-49 years with acute or convalescent COVID-19.

CDR3 sequence (DNA): TGTGCTAGCAGCTCAGGGACAGGGGAGAACGAGCAGTACTTC. Translating gives CASSSGTGENEQYF. This chain links TRBV7-7 with TRBJ2-7; 10 bases map to TRBD1. In germline, CDR1 is SSHAT, CDR2 FNYEAQ (reference sequence). This CDR3 region has 14 residues.